This T cell receptor beta chain was sequenced in a study of shared clonotypes between healthy human individuals. V trimming: 10 bases; J trimming: 6 bases; junction bases outside the gene matches: 10. The CDR3 is made up of 14 amino acids. The V gene's germline CDR1 is LNHDA and CDR2 SQIVND (reference sequence). Deep-level running was used for the assay. The protocol was immunoSEQ multiplex PCR, while the TCRdb copy is restricted to in-frame clones and leaves out a portion. The sample has about 1,500,000 clones; around 95% are singletons. The receptor was derived from a man younger than 45 in good health. The source material was naive CD4+ T cells sorted from blood. Documented subset: CD45RA+ positively selected. The rearrangement uses TRBV19 and TRBJ2-1; the match to TRBD2 covers 9 bases. CDR3 region: CATRTSEVSNEQFF. The DNA for the CDR3 is TGTGCCACGAGGACTAGCGAGGTTAGCAATGAGCAGTTCTTC.